Detailed here is one T cell receptor (beta chain). The data derive from a study of blood T cell repertoires in COVID-19. Across the whole study: Acute and convalescent COVID-19 samples came from the United States, Italy and Spain.

Trimming removed 1 base from V and 9 bases from J; junction bases left unmatched: 7. From germline, CDR1 is MGHRA and CDR2 YSYEKL. The CDR3 spans 14 residues. TCRdb's copy holds only in-frame clones and misses some; the assay was immunoSEQ multiplex PCR. The sample includes fewer than 150,000 clones, 88% seen only once; the top ten take 25% to 30%. The sequenced sample consisted of peripheral blood. This rearrangement joins TRBV4-1 to TRBJ2-3; 7 bases fit TRBD2. The TCR sequence derives from a human donor in a cohort sampled during active COVID-19. CDR3 DNA: TGCGCCAGCAGCCAAGGGTCCTCGGGACTAACGCAGTATTTT. It translates to CASSQGSSGLTQYF.